Listed below are T cell receptor beta chains from one sample, sequenced in a study of blood T cells in healthy people across ages. TCRdb re-called the 5' RACE reads through MiXCR, storing one row per CDR3 protein. The table has more than 500,000 distinct CDR3 sequences, roughly a quarter seen once. These data were also filed under a second study, of T cells of mothers and their children.

The sequenced material came from blood. These receptors all stem from a boy between 2 and 10 years old in good health. CDR3s include the opening cysteine and the closing phenylalanine or tryptophan. D genes are given only for firm matches. A clone size is listed for some rows: how often the clone was seen (once, few, many), or a class if it is expanded.

size: NA
V: TRBV3-1
J: TRBJ1-6
D: TRBD1
DNA: TGTGCCAGCAGCCAAGATGCAGGGGGCCATAATTCACCCCTCCACTTT
CDR3: CASSQDAGGHNSPLHF

size: few
V: TRBV5-1
J: TRBJ2-5
D: NA
DNA: TGCGCCAGCAGCTTGGAGGGAGTCCTAGAGACCCAGTACTTC
CDR3: CASSLEGVLETQYF

size: NA
V: TRBV7-2
J: TRBJ2-5
D: TRBD1
DNA: TGTGCCAGCACCTTCTTTTTGAGGCGGGACAGGGTCCGACTAGAGACCCAGTACTTC
CDR3: CASTFFLRRDRVRLETQYF

size: NA
V: TRBV20-1
J: TRBJ2-3
D: TRBD2
DNA: TGCAGTGCTAGTACGTCTAGCGGGCGTCAAGATACGCAGTATTTT
CDR3: CSASTSSGRQDTQYF

size: NA
V: TRBV4-3
J: TRBJ2-1
D: NA
DNA: TGCGCCAGCAGCCAAGGGGGCAGCGGAACTACCCTTTCCAATGAGCAGTTCTTC
CDR3: CASSQGGSGTTLSNEQFF

size: NA
V: TRBV4-3
J: TRBJ1-2
D: NA
DNA: TGCGCCAGCAGCCAAGGAGGGTTCGGGGTTCGGGGCTACACCTTC
CDR3: CASSQGGFGVRGYTF

size: NA
V: TRBV7-2
J: TRBJ2-1
D: TRBD2
DNA: TGTGCCAGCAGCTGGAGCGGGAGCGGGGAGCAGTTCTTC
CDR3: CASSWSGSGEQFF

size: NA
V: TRBV7-2
J: TRBJ2-2
D: NA
DNA: TGTGCCAGCAGCTTAGCGGGACCCTACACCGGGGAGCTGTTTTTT
CDR3: CASSLAGPYTGELFF

size: NA
V: TRBV29-1
J: TRBJ2-7
D: TRBD1
DNA: TGCAGCGTTGAATGGCGGGACAGGGGGACCGAGCAGTACTTC
CDR3: CSVEWRDRGTEQYF

size: few
V: TRBV5-1
J: TRBJ1-2
D: NA
DNA: TGCGCCAGCAGCTTGTCAACAGGGCGTTCACTCGGCTACACCTTC
CDR3: CASSLSTGRSLGYTF

size: NA
V: TRBV27
J: TRBJ2-7
D: NA
DNA: TGTGCCAGCAGTTTATCTCGGGATCTTGGCGAGCAGTACTTC
CDR3: CASSLSRDLGEQYF

size: NA
V: TRBV7-9
J: TRBJ2-2
D: NA
DNA: TGTGCCAGCAGCCCCCCGAACTGGGGGCGGAACACCGGGGAGCTGTTTTTT
CDR3: CASSPPNWGRNTGELFF

size: NA
V: TRBV10-1
J: TRBJ2-4
D: TRBD2
DNA: TGCGCCAGCAGTGACCCTACTTTAGCGGGGGTGGCCAAAAACATTCAGTACTTC
CDR3: CASSDPTLAGVAKNIQYF

size: NA
V: TRBV13
J: TRBJ2-1
D: NA
DNA: TGTGCCAGCAGCTCGGGACAGCGGGCCGATGAGCAGTTCTTC
CDR3: CASSSGQRADEQFF

size: few
V: TRBV6-6
J: TRBJ2-1
D: TRBD2
DNA: TGTGCCAGCAGACATACTAGCGCCAATACCCATGAGCAGTTCTTC
CDR3: CASRHTSANTHEQFF

size: NA
V: TRBV10-2
J: TRBJ1-5
D: TRBD1
DNA: TGCGCCAGCTCCCAGGGGGTCTATGGTCAGCCCCAGCATTTT
CDR3: CASSQGVYGQPQHF

size: NA
V: TRBV6-5
J: TRBJ2-2
D: NA
DNA: TGTGCCAGCAGTTACCAGGACAGAAACACCGGGGAGCTGTTTTTT
CDR3: CASSYQDRNTGELFF

size: few
V: TRBV6-1
J: TRBJ2-1
D: NA
DNA: TGTGCCAGCAGTGAAGTGACAGTACGGGGCAATGAGCAGTTCTTC
CDR3: CASSEVTVRGNEQFF

size: NA
V: TRBV10-3
J: TRBJ1-1
D: NA
DNA: TGTGCCATCAGAGGACGGGATAAAGCTTTCTTT
CDR3: CAIRGRDKAFF

size: few
V: TRBV20-1
J: TRBJ2-5
D: TRBD2
DNA: TGCAGTGCTTTTGCAACTCAGCCTAGCGGCCAAGAGACCCAGTACTTC
CDR3: CSAFATQPSGQETQYF

size: NA
V: TRBV27
J: TRBJ2-1
D: NA
DNA: TGTGCCAGCAGTTTATGGGCAGGGGCATCAGCAGTCAGCTACAATGAGCAGTTCTTC
CDR3: CASSLWAGASAVSYNEQFF

size: few
V: TRBV15
J: TRBJ1-5
D: NA
DNA: TGTGCCACCAGCAGAGATTTGGGTCGAAGCAATCAGCCCCAGCATTTT
CDR3: CATSRDLGRSNQPQHF

size: NA
V: TRBV5-1
J: TRBJ2-1
D: TRBD2
DNA: TGCGCCAGCAGCCGGACTAGCGGGGACGACAATGAGCAGTTCTTC
CDR3: CASSRTSGDDNEQFF

size: NA
V: TRBV7-9
J: TRBJ1-5
D: NA
DNA: TGTGCCAGCAGTTACACAGGGACCAATCAGCCCCAGCATTTT
CDR3: CASSYTGTNQPQHF

size: NA
V: TRBV20-1
J: TRBJ2-7
D: NA
DNA: TGCAGTGCTGAGGGTCGAAGCTCCTACGAGCAGTACTTC
CDR3: CSAEGRSSYEQYF

size: NA
V: TRBV3-1
J: TRBJ2-1
D: NA
DNA: TGTGCCAGCAGCCAAGTCGGGGGGAGGGGGGAATACAATGAGCAGTTCTTC
CDR3: CASSQVGGRGEYNEQFF

size: few
V: TRBV4-3
J: TRBJ2-7
D: NA
DNA: TGCGCCAGCAGCCCCGACCCCATATCAGTTGTCGAGCAGTACTTC
CDR3: CASSPDPISVVEQYF

size: few
V: TRBV9
J: TRBJ2-2
D: TRBD1
DNA: TGTGCCAGCAGCTCGACAGGGGGCGAAACCGGGGAGCTGTTTTTT
CDR3: CASSSTGGETGELFF

size: NA
V: TRBV7-9
J: TRBJ2-1
D: NA
DNA: TGTGCCAGCAGCTTAGGTAGTGGCGGTAATTTCGATGAGCAGTTCTTC
CDR3: CASSLGSGGNFDEQFF

size: few
V: TRBV20-1
J: TRBJ2-1
D: TRBD2
DNA: TGCAGCGTTAGCGGGAGCTCCTACAATGAGCAGTTCTTC
CDR3: CSVSGSSYNEQFF

size: NA
V: TRBV4-3
J: TRBJ1-4
D: NA
DNA: TGCGCCAGCAGCCAAGATGTCGTACGGTTTAATGAAAAACTGTTTTTT
CDR3: CASSQDVVRFNEKLFF

size: few
V: TRBV12-3/TRBV12-4
J: TRBJ2-5
D: TRBD1
DNA: TGTGCCAGCAGTTTTAGGGGGCTGAGGGAGACCCAGTACTTC
CDR3: CASSFRGLRETQYF